This TCR beta chain was found in a study of metastatic and nonmetastatic thyroid tumors. For the study at large: Comparison of repertoires was carried out across blood and tumor or nodule tissue from malignant and benign thyroid patients.

General study points: When malignant thyroid tumors were compared with benign nodules, TCR beta diversity was reportedly significantly higher in the malignant tumors. This held in both blood and tumor samples.

Original handling: The study built a papillary thyroid cancer distant-metastasis classifier from CDR3 differences across clinicopathological groups. TCRdb ran MiXCR on the PCR reads. Here the V and J calls rest on TCRdb's processing, not on the authors' analysis. The sample includes under 45,000 clones, about 17% of them seen just once. The germline V gene has CDR1 SGHNT and CDR2 YENEEA. The CDR3 extends over 15 amino acids. The trim removed 1 base at V and 2 bases at J, leaving 2 bases unmatched. This clone was recorded at least ten times. Its target is not known. Not a single patient had been given any form of treatment at any point before undergoing thyroid surgery.

The receptor was derived from a female donor with papillary thyroid cancer or a benign thyroid nodule (not recorded which). Some clones in this sample may be carry-over from other donors' samples. Sequenced input: tumor tissue. This chain links TRBV11-3 with TRBJ2-3; TRBD2 matches 8 bases. Here the CDR3 DNA reads TGTGCCAGCAGCTTAGTACTAGCGGACACAGATACGCAGTATTTT. It translates to CASSLVLADTDTQYF.